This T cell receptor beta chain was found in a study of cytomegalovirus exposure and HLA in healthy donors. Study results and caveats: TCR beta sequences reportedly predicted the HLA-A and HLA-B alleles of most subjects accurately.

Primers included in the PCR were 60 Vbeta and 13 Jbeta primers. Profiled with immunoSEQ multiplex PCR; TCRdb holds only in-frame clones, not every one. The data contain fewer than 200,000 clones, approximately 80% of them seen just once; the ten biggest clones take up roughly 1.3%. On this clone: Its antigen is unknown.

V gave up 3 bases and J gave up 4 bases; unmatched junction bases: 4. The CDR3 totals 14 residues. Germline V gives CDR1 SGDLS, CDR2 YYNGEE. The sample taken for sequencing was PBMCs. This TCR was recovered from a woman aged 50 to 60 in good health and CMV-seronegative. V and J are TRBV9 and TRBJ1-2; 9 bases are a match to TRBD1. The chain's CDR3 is CASSAGQGLYGYTF. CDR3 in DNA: TGTGCCAGCAGCGCGGGACAGGGACTCTATGGCTACACCTTC. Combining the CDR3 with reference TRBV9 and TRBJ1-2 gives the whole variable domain DSGVTQTPKHLITATGQRVTLRCSPRSGDLSVYWYQQSLDQGLQFLIQYYNGEERAKGNILERFSAQQFPDLHSELNLSSLELGDSALYFCASSAGQGLYGYTFGSGTRLTVV.